This TCR beta chain comes out of a study of blood T cell repertoires in COVID-19. Study information: Collection of acute and convalescent COVID-19 samples took place in the United States, Italy and Spain. Sources were T cells, B-cell-depleted T cells, or PBMCs; the material itself was cDNA or gDNA.

Patients at the Seattle site were enrolled during active infection and followed longitudinally. Per germline, CDR1 SGHNT and CDR2 YYREEE (reference sequence). The CDR3 extends over 14 amino acids. V gave up 4 bases and J gave up 4 bases, with 14 bases separating them. The assay was immunoSEQ multiplex PCR, and TCRdb's table has in-frame clones only and misses some. Among roughly 200,000 clones listed, roughly 81% were seen once. Sequencing input: peripheral blood. The TCR comes from a woman of 80 years or more with COVID-19, enrolled during active disease. The V call is TRBV5-4, the J call TRBJ2-5; TRBD1 might be the D (6 bases). DNA for the CDR3: TGTGCCAGCAGCCCAAGGGTAGGGGGAGAGACCCAGTACTTC. It translates to CASSPRVGGETQYF.